The rows below give T cell receptor beta chains drawn from one sample of a study of beta chain features in type 1 diabetes. Clones were sequenced by immunoSEQ multiplex PCR, and TCRdb holds only the in-frame ones, with some missing. The data show a few hundred thousand clones, with about 29% seen just once and about 0.065% held by the top ten. What was sequenced was naive CD4+ T cells from blood. These receptors all stem from a man younger than 35 in good health. CDR3s include the opening cysteine and the closing phenylalanine or tryptophan.

V	J	CDR3
TRBV7-9	TRBJ1-4	CASSKSAATNEKLFF
TRBV15	TRBJ1-3	CATSRDHGFSGNTIYF
TRBV6-5	TRBJ1-1	CASSYQAAVGAEAFF
TRBV28	TRBJ2-2	CASSLDSGNTGELFF
TRBV5-4	TRBJ2-3	CASSGDYTLSTDTQYF
TRBV7-2	TRBJ2-7	CASSVSGLLYEQYF
TRBV29-1	TRBJ1-2	CSATGLDGYTF
TRBV29-1	TRBJ2-1	CSLGTFAGEQFF
TRBV27	TRBJ2-7	CASSRGTVSYEQYF
TRBV19	TRBJ2-1	CASSPGAGSSYNEQFF
TRBV14	TRBJ2-2	CASSTDWSSGELFF
TRBV9	TRBJ2-6	CASSVERGTGANVLTF
TRBV2	TRBJ1-1	CASTTDRVNTEAFF